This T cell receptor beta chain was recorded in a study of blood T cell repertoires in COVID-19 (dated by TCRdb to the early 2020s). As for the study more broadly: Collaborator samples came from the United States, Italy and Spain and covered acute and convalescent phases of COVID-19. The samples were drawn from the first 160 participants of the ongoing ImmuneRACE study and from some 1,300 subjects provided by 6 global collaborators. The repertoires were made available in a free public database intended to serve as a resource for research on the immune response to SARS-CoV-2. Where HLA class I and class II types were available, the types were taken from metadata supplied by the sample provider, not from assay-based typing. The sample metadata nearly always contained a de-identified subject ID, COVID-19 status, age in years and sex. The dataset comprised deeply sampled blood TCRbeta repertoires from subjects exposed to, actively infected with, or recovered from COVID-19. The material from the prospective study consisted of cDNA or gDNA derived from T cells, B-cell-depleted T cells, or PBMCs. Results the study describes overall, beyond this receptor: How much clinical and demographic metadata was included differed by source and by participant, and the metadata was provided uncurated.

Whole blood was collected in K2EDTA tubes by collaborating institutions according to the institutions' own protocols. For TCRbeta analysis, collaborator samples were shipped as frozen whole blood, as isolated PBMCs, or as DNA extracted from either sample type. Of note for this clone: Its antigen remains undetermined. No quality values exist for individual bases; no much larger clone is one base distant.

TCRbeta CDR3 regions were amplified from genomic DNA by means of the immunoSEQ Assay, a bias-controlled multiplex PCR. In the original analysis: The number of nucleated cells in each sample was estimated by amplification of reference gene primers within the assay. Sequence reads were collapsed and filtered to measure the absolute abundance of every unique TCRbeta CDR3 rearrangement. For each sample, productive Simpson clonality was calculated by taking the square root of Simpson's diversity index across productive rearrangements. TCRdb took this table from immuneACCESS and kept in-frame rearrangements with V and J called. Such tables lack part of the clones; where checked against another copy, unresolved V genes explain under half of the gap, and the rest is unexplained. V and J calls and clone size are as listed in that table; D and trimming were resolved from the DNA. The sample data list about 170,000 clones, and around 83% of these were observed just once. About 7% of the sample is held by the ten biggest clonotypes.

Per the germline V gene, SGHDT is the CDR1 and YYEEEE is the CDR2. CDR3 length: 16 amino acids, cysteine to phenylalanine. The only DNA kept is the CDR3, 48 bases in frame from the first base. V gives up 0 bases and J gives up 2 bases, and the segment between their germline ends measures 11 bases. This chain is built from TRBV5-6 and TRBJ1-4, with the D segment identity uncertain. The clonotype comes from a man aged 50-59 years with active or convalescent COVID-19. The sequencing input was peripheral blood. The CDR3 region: CASSLDSLLTNEKLFF. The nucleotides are TGTGCCAGCAGCTTGGACAGCTTGTTGACTAATGAAAAACTGTTTTTT.